Shown below are 10 T cell receptor beta chains from a single sample sequenced in a study of T cell changes during pregnancy in multiple sclerosis. Sequencing used immunoSEQ multiplex PCR; TCRdb keeps in-frame clones, though not all of them. In the table there are 65,000 to 80,000 clones, more than 80% of which are singletons. Source: CD4+ T cells from peripheral blood mononuclear cells, taken before pregnancy. The receptors come from a female donor with multiple sclerosis, enrolled in a pregnancy study.

The chain uses TRBV27 and TRBJ1-2; 7 positions match TRBD1. Germline loops: CDR1 MNHEY, CDR2 SMNVEV (reference sequence). V dropped 6 bases and J dropped 4; count of bases not matched to a gene: 17. The CDR3 runs 17 residues. This CDR3 reads CASRSRTGGLVGYGYTF. The CDR3 DNA sequence: TGTGCCAGCAGGAGTCGGACAGGAGGACTCGTGGGCTATGGCTACACCTTC.

For the CDR3, the DNA is TGTGCCAGCAGCTTGAGCGAGGCCTACGAGCAGTACTTC. It is translated as CASSLSEAYEQYF. The chain recombines TRBV11-2 with TRBJ2-7; the D is unclear. Between the trimmed V and J ends, which lost 3 bases and 2 bases, there was a span of 8 bases. Germline lookup yields CDR1 SGHAT and CDR2 FQNNGV. The CDR3 consists of 13 residues.

Only one count was recorded for this clone. The V call is TRBV6-1, the J call TRBJ2-1; tentatively, D is TRBD2 (5 bases). Looked up from germline, CDR1 is MNHNS and CDR2 is SASEGT. The ends were cut back, 7 bases at V and 9 bases at J, with 16 bases in the middle. This CDR3 has 13 amino acids. The DNA of the CDR3 is TGTGCCAGCACAGACACTAGACTCAGTGAGCAGTTCTTC. This codes for CASTDTRLSEQFF.

The V gene is TRBV5-1, the J gene TRBJ2-7, with 7 bases lining up with TRBD1. This CDR3 comprises 13 residues. The germline CDR1 and CDR2 sequences are SGHRS and YFSETQ. V lost 7 bases to trimming and J lost 0 bases; unmatched junction nucleotides: 4. CDR3 nucleotide sequence: TGCGCCAGCGCGCAGGGGGTCTCCTACGAGCAGTACTTC. Translating it yields CASAQGVSYEQYF.

The chain couples TRBV5-5 to TRBJ1-1; no reliable D call. Germline CDR1 and CDR2: SGHKS and YYEKEE (reference sequence). CDR3 length: 15 residues. Trimming took 2 bases from V and 3 from J, leaving 14 bases between them. The CDR3 nucleotides read TGTGCCAGCAGCTTTCTCGGGTCGTCGGACACTGAAGCTTTCTTT. It encodes CASSFLGSSDTEAFF.

The rearrangement uses TRBV6-6 and TRBJ1-2; 10 nucleotides match TRBD1. V dropped 5 bases and J dropped 4; count of bases not matched to a gene: 7. The CDR3 spans 15 residues. Germline V CDR1 and CDR2: MNHNY, SVGAGI (reference sequence). The CDR3 DNA sequence: TGTGCCAGCAGTGGGACAGGGGATATGGGCTATGGCTACACCTTC. It encodes CASSGTGDMGYGYTF.

V usage is TRBV7-8 and J usage is TRBJ2-1; 8 positions agree with TRBD2. The junction had 9 bases not matched to a gene; V was cut back by 5 bases and J by 0 bases. Germline loops: CDR1 SGHVS, CDR2 FQNEAQ. CDR3 size: 17 residues. The CDR3 is CASSLRSGTSSYNEQFF. CDR3 coding DNA: TGTGCCAGCAGCCTGCGATCCGGGACTAGCTCCTACAATGAGCAGTTCTTC.

The chain is built from TRBV5-1 and TRBJ2-7; TRBD2 matches at 10 bases. V lost 7 bases to trimming and J lost 6 bases; unmatched junction nucleotides: 10. Germline CDR1 reads SGHRS; CDR2 reads YFSETQ. The CDR3 sequence is 14 residues long. The CDR3 DNA reads as TGCGCCAGCGGGCCCGGGACTAGCGTTTTCGAGCAGTACTTC. Its translation is CASGPGTSVFEQYF.

This rearrangement joins TRBV7-2 to TRBJ2-3; 9 nucleotides align to TRBD1. The CDR3 has 15 amino acids. Per the germline V gene, CDR1 is SGHTA and CDR2 is FQGNSA. J gave up 1 base and V 3 bases, and 2 bases lay outside the gene matches. This CDR3 is CASSLRTGGTDTQYF. In DNA form, the CDR3 reads TGTGCCAGCAGCTTGAGGACAGGGGGCACAGATACGCAGTATTTT.

The rearrangement joins TRBV11-3 to TRBJ1-3; no clear D. Germline V gives CDR1 SGHNT, CDR2 YENEEA. The V and J ends lost 4 bases and 2 bases respectively, with 6 bases between them. The CDR3 is 13 amino acids. CDR3 in DNA: TGTGCCAGCAGCTCGAAGCCTGGAAACACCATATATTTT. Residues: CASSSKPGNTIYF. The whole variable domain, filled in from reference TRBV11-3 and TRBJ1-3, reads EAGVVQSPRYKIIEKKQPVAFWCNPISGHNTLYWYLQNLGQGPELLIRYENEEAVDDSQLPKDRFSAERLKGVDSTLKIQPAELGDSAVYLCASSSKPGNTIYFGEGSWLTVV.